Below, one T cell receptor beta chain is given with its context. This clone appeared once. Its antigen specificity is not known. No base quality information exists; no much larger clone differs at one position. Other DNA sequences in the sample encode the same CDR3. The data are from a study of OX40 agonist ivuxolimab in advanced cancers. General notes on the study: Ivuxolimab, which targeted the costimulatory receptor OX40 (CD134), was an agonistic, fully human IgG2 monoclonal antibody. Intravenous ivuxolimab was administered to patients every 2 weeks at six dose levels: 0.01, 0.1, 0.3, 1.5, 3 and 10 mg/kg. Of the 50 or so patients in dose escalation, 19 had hepatocellular carcinoma, around 15 had melanoma, 9 had renal cell carcinoma and 9 had head and neck cancer. In the dose-escalation cohort, roughly 80% of patients were male, and the mean age was around 60 years, with a range of about 23 to 90. Patients were allowed to have had prior anti-PD-1, anti-PD-L1 or anti-CTLA-4 therapy, and more than 30% of the dose-escalation patients had previously received checkpoint inhibitors. Three dose-escalation patients achieved partial responses, one with hepatocellular carcinoma and two with cutaneous melanoma. Peripheral TCRbeta sequencing aimed to test whether ivuxolimab altered TCR sequence diversity and caused clonal T-cell expansion. The monotherapy dose-escalation portion (N of about 49 patients) of the phase I ivuxolimab trial is reported in the paper.

For sequencing of the TCRbeta CDR3 region, genomic DNA was extracted from the sorted cells. TCRbeta CDR3 regions were sequenced using the immunoSEQ Assay. Not all clones reach the TCRdb copy of this immuneACCESS table, which keeps in-frame sequences only. Checked studies attribute under half of the gap to unresolved V genes and leave the rest unexplained. This sample is represented by approximately 110,000 clones; around 92% of them were singletons. The ten largest clones represent 0.81% of the sample. The trial excluded patients who had a history of autoimmune disease or who were on systemic immunosuppression. In every dose cohort, peripheral blood was drawn for TCR sequencing at baseline, cycle 4 day 1, and cycle 7 day 1. The samples were taken from a phase I, first-in-human, multicenter, open-label dose-escalation trial of ivuxolimab. The trial enrolled adults with locally advanced or metastatic head and neck squamous cell, hepatocellular, melanoma or renal cell carcinoma. Before TCR sequencing, CD4+ T cells and CD8+ T cells from peripheral blood were sorted into separate populations.

The CDR3 spans 15 residues, from the cysteine through the phenylalanine. Kept here is only the CDR3 DNA, which spans 45 bases and is read in frame from base 1. V is reduced by 5 bases and J by 9 bases, leaving a spacing of 20 bases between them. The germline V gene yields MDHEN for CDR1 and SYDVKM for CDR2. The full study reports these points: Low levels of normalized T-cell clonal expansion were also seen in some nonresponding patients. At doses of 0.1 to 3.0 mg/kg, clonal expansion of both CD4+ and CD8+ T cells in blood was seen between baseline and week 6. In the 0.1-3.0 mg/kg groups, partial responders were among the patients with the lowest normalized peripheral clonal expansion, particularly in CD8+ T cells. After ivuxolimab, expanded clones were on average more numerous among CD8+ T cells than among CD4+ T cells. Which antigens the clonally expanded peripheral T cells were specific for was not determined.

This material consisted of CD4+ or CD8+ T cells sorted from blood, taken in a trial of the OX40 agonist ivuxolimab. This TCR derives from an adult with an advanced solid tumor such as melanoma, head and neck, liver or kidney cancer. The chain was built from TRBV28 and TRBJ2-1; possibly the D gene is TRBD2, per 7 matching bases. CDR3 sequence: CASSPSGGRRGEQFF. The sequence in DNA is TGTGCCAGCAGTCCCTCCGGGGGGCGGAGAGGTGAGCAGTTCTTC. Here the CDR3 is joined to the reference TRBV28 and TRBJ2-1 genes, and the full variable domain is: DVKVTQSSRYLVKRTGEKVFLECVQDMDHENMFWYRQDPGLGLRLIYFSYDVKMKEKGDIPEGYSVSREKKERFSLILESASTNQTSMYLCASSPSGGRRGEQFFGPGTRLTVL.